These 7 T cell receptor beta chains were all obtained from the same sample, sequenced in a study of beta chain features in type 1 diabetes. Expressed TCRB transcripts got sequenced, as all isolated RNA was reverse transcribed. Produced via immunoSEQ multiplex PCR; TCRdb's table is partial and in-frame only. The sample comprises 250,000 to 350,000 clones, approximately 10% of which are singletons, and around 0.015% rests with the top ten. The sample taken for sequencing was naive CD4+ T cells from blood. These receptors were taken from a woman in her 30s in good health.

The chain recombines TRBV14 with TRBJ2-1; 13 positions agree with TRBD2. This CDR3 has 16 amino acids. Germline CDR1 is SGHDN and CDR2 is FVKESK. Trimming at V came to 4 bases and at J to 8 bases, leaving 8 bases not matched to a gene. This chain's CDR3 is CASSPGLAGVVDEQFF. The CDR3 DNA sequence: TGTGCCAGCAGCCCCGGACTAGCGGGAGTAGTCGATGAGCAGTTCTTC.

This chain joins TRBV28 and TRBJ2-7; 7 bases agree with TRBD1. Unmatched junction bases numbered 2, after V lost 5 bases and J lost 1 base. The CDR3 spans 13 residues. The germline V gene encodes CDR1 MDHEN and CDR2 SYDVKM. CDR3 in amino acids: CASSTGQSYEQYF. The CDR3 region has the DNA TGTGCCAGCAGTACGGGACAGTCCTACGAGCAGTACTTC. The full variable domain, its missing parts supplied by reference TRBV28 and TRBJ2-7, is DVKVTQSSRYLVKRTGEKVFLECVQDMDHENMFWYRQDPGLGLRLIYFSYDVKMKEKGDIPEGYSVSREKKERFSLILESASTNQTSMYLCASSTGQSYEQYFGPGTRLTVT.

The chain couples TRBV11-2 to TRBJ1-2; TRBD1 might be the D (6 bases). CDR3 size: 17 residues. Germline CDR1 reads SGHAT; CDR2 reads FQNNGV. V was cut by 5 bases and J by 3 bases, with 22 bases left in between. The CDR3 DNA reads as TGTGCCAGCAGCCCCCGGGCGGGGGCAGTCAATTACTATGGCTACACCTTC. Residues: CASSPRAGAVNYYGYTF.

V gene TRBV28 combines with J gene TRBJ1-2; TRBD1 might be the D (6 bases). Trimming stripped 11 bases from V and 2 bases from J, with 15 bases between. Germline V gives CDR1 MDHEN, CDR2 SYDVKM. The CDR3 covers 13 residues. The CDR3, as DNA: TGTGCCGCGGTGAACCAGGGGAACTATGGCTACACCTTC. Translation gives CAAVNQGNYGYTF.

Remarks on this clone: The same CDR3 also results from other DNA sequences found in this sample. This CDR3 is CASSPTRGSTEAFF. DNA of the CDR3: TGTGCCAGCAGCCCAACCAGGGGGAGCACTGAAGCTTTCTTT. The V gene is TRBV7-2, the J gene TRBJ1-1; 7 bases agree with TRBD1. The trim removed 5 bases at V and 4 bases at J, leaving 7 bases unmatched. The CDR3 loop spans 14 amino acids. CDR1 and CDR2 (germline): SGHTA, FQGNSA.

The table lists this clone with a few counts. This chain uses TRBV5-1 with TRBJ2-3, with no clear D. This CDR3 comprises 16 residues. The germline gives CDR1 SGHRS, CDR2 YFSETQ. Trimming pared 0 bases from V and 1 base from J, leaving 12 bases between. The CDR3 DNA is TGCGCCAGCAGCTTGGGGAGACCCGGCGGCACAGATACGCAGTATTTT. Its protein product is CASSLGRPGGTDTQYF.

The V gene is TRBV7-9, the J gene TRBJ2-7; 9 bases map to TRBD1. Per the germline V gene, CDR1 is SEHNR and CDR2 is FQNEAQ (reference sequence). V was clipped by 4 bases and J by 4 bases; unmatched bases: 8. The CDR3 has 15 amino acids. The CDR3 loop is CASSSPGQGKYEQYF. The CDR3 bases are TGTGCCAGCAGCTCCCCGGGACAGGGAAAATACGAGCAGTACTTC.